The entry that follows covers one T cell receptor (beta chain) sequence. This clonotype is considered medium-sized (0.01 to 0.1%). Its target antigen remains unknown. No per-base quality is available; no much larger clone lies one base away. This specimen comes from a study of T cell repertoires and leukemia-associated antigens (dated by TCRdb to the late 2010s). As for the study more broadly: About 5.1 to 6.6 million read pairs and roughly 3 to 5.0 million effective reads were obtained per sample, with about 15 million effective reads obtained overall. Using in vitro peptide stimulation of healthy T cells, the study set out to figure out what antigen is recognized by a TCR Vbeta21 clone that had previously been found in CML patients. General conclusions and limits of the study: The antigen specificity and function of the expanded clones were not directly tested, and further investigation of both was required. Across the four groups, there were no significant differences in the numbers of Vbeta genes (approximately 63), Jbeta genes (approximately 15), VDJ rearrangements, or unique CDR3s.

Between the V and J ends, shortened by 2 bases and 0 bases respectively, the junction contains 9 bases. The germline V gene (reference sequence) yields DFQATT for CDR1 and SNEGSKA for CDR2. Measured from the cysteine to the phenylalanine, the CDR3 is 14 residues long. Left in the record is the CDR3 DNA by itself, 42 bases read in frame from the first base. Total RNA was extracted from the cultured T cells with TRIzol reagent. 5' rapid amplification of cDNA ends (5'RACE) was used to amplify TCRbeta libraries from RNA. Before sequencing, Qubit, an Agilent instrument, and quantitative PCR were used to check library concentration and integrity. Sequencing of qualified libraries was performed on Illumina HiSeq or MiSeq by a commercial service provider. On the study's bioinformatics: TCR sequences in each sample were identified using MiXCR version 1.8.2. To qualify, a clone needed a CDR3 longer than four amino acids, an in-frame nucleotide length, and no stop codon. An effective read was defined as a read containing the complete CDR3 structure. RT-PCR with 24 Vbeta primers, GeneScan spectratyping, and Sanger sequencing were used to validate the expanded clones. Using fastp trimming at Q25 and MiXCR clonotype assembly, TCRdb reanalyzed the public sequencing data and kept in-frame beta chains. Every CDR3 protein is listed once, alongside the most common genes and DNA of its rows. These V and J calls derive from TCRdb rather than the authors' analysis. This sample is represented by 11,000 to 15,000 distinct CDR3 sequences; 39% of them were singletons. Around 9% of the sample is taken by the ten largest.

As a first step, CD3+ T cells were rested overnight at approximately 2.5 million cells/mL in RPMI 1640 lacking fetal bovine serum. MACS immunomagnetic beads were used, per the manufacturer's instructions, to isolate CD3+ T cells from PBMCs. Recombination connected TRBV20-1 to TRBJ2-3; perhaps TRBD2 is the D gene, with 5 bases matching. This TCR came from a female donor in good health. The sequenced material came from CD3+ T cells sorted from blood and cultured. The CDR3 region reads CSARIRGSTDTQYF. In nucleotides, the sequence is TGCAGTGCTAGAATCCGGGGAAGCACAGATACGCAGTATTTT.